This is a list of T cell receptor beta chains from one sample in a study of blood T cell repertoires in COVID-19. Profiling relied on immunoSEQ multiplex PCR, and the TCRdb table lists in-frame clones only, not all of them. The sample lists more than 300,000 clones; roughly 86% were seen once. Sequencing used PBMCs or T cells enriched from blood (not recorded which). The receptors here all came from a man aged 35 to 55 in a cohort exposed to, infected with or recovered from COVID-19 (not recorded which). CDR3s include the opening cysteine and the closing phenylalanine or tryptophan. D genes are given only for firm matches. Rows may omit the clone size; those that give it use once, few, many or a size class.

NA | NA | TRBJ2-1 | TRBV11-1 | TGTGCCAGCAGCTTACGAAGGGGCGGTTACAATGAGCAGTTCTTC | CASSLRRGGYNEQFF
few | NA | TRBJ1-2 | TRBV3-1/TRBV3-2 | TGTGCCAGCAGCCAACGGGGTTACTATGGCTACACCTTC | CASSQRGYYGYTF
NA | NA | TRBJ1-5 | TRBV7-8 | TGTGCCAGCAGCTTTGGAGGGGAGGTGAGAACGCCCCAGCATTTT | CASSFGGEVRTPQHF
NA | TRBD1 | TRBJ2-7 | TRBV7-8 | TGTGCCAGCAGCTTGGACCGGGACAGGTTCTACGAGCAGTACTTC | CASSLDRDRFYEQYF
NA | NA | TRBJ1-1 | TRBV19 | TGTGCCAGTAGTGTCTTATCGGTGTACACTGAAGCTTTCTTT | CASSVLSVYTEAFF
NA | TRBD1 | TRBJ1-5 | TRBV6-2/TRBV6-3 | TGTGCCAGCACCCCGGGACAGGGATGGCACAGCAATCAGCCCCAGCATTTT | CASTPGQGWHSNQPQHF
NA | NA | TRBJ2-1 | TRBV5-1 | TGCGCCAGCAGCTTGGCGGAGGTGAGCTCCTACAATGAGCAGTTCTTC | CASSLAEVSSYNEQFF
NA | NA | TRBJ1-1 | TRBV9 | TGTGCCAGCAGCGTATCTCCCCAAGGACTTGAAGCTTTCTTT | CASSVSPQGLEAFF
NA | NA | TRBJ2-1 | TRBV11-2 | TGTGCCAGCAGCTTGGATTACCGGGGGTTTAGCTCCTACAATGAGCAGTTCTTC | CASSLDYRGFSSYNEQFF
NA | TRBD1 | TRBJ2-1 | TRBV7-9 | TGTGCCAGCAGCGTCACCGGGACAGGGAGCAATGAGCAGTTCTTC | CASSVTGTGSNEQFF
NA | NA | TRBJ2-3 | TRBV7-3 | TGTGCCAGCAGCTCTACTAGCACAGATACGCAGTATTTT | CASSSTSTDTQYF
NA | NA | TRBJ1-1 | TRBV3-1/TRBV3-2 | TGTGCCAGCAGTATGGACACCACGAACACTGAAGCTTTCTTT | CASSMDTTNTEAFF
once | TRBD1 | TRBJ2-5 | TRBV29-1 | TGCAGCGTTGAAGTTACAGGGGCAGAGACCCAGTACTTC | CSVEVTGAETQYF
few | TRBD2 | TRBJ2-7 | TRBV7-2 | TGTGCCAGCAGCTCCAGCGCCCCCGGGGGACTAAGTTACGAGCAGTACTTC | CASSSSAPGGLSYEQYF
NA | NA | TRBJ2-7 | TRBV27 | TGTGCCAGCAGTTTAGACGGAGACTACGAGCAGTACTTC | CASSLDGDYEQYF
NA | TRBD2 | TRBJ2-1 | TRBV7-2 | TGTGCCAGCAGCTTCCGCGGGAGGGGAAATGAGCAGTTCTTC | CASSFRGRGNEQFF
once | TRBD2 | TRBJ2-7 | TRBV19 | TGTGCCAGTAGTAAACCAGGACTAGCTTCCTACGAGCAGTACTTC | CASSKPGLASYEQYF
NA | NA | TRBJ1-5 | TRBV27 | TGTGCCAGCAGTGGACAGACGGGCAATCAGCCCCAGCATTTT | CASSGQTGNQPQHF
once | NA | TRBJ2-7 | TRBV6-5 | TGTGCCAGCAGCGACTATACCTACGAGCAGTACTTC | CASSDYTYEQYF
once | TRBD1 | TRBJ2-3 | TRBV5-1 | TGCGCCAGCAGCTCAAACCCGGGACAGGGGATGGCAGATACGCAGTATTTT | CASSSNPGQGMADTQYF
NA | TRBD1 | TRBJ2-7 | TRBV19 | TGTGCCAGTAGTATACGGGCAGGGGGCGCTTTCTACGAGCAGTACTTC | CASSIRAGGAFYEQYF
NA | NA | TRBJ2-1 | TRBV12-5 | TGTGCTAGTGGTTTGGGGGCAGGAGGGAGCAATGAGCAGTTCTTC | CASGLGAGGSNEQFF
NA | TRBD2 | TRBJ2-7 | TRBV10-3 | TGTGCCATCAGTGAGTCTGCGGGAGCCCCCTACGAGCAGTACTTC | CAISESAGAPYEQYF
NA | NA | TRBJ1-2 | TRBV19 | TGTGCCAGTAGTACCAAAAGCCGGACAAGTGCTTATGGCTACACCTTC | CASSTKSRTSAYGYTF
few | TRBD1 | TRBJ1-6 | TRBV9 | TGTGCCAGCAGCGTAGGGGACAGCTTTAATTCACCCCTCCACTTT | CASSVGDSFNSPLHF
NA | TRBD1 | TRBJ1-2 | TRBV7-9 | TGTGCCAGCTCTGGGACAGGATTATACGTTGGCTACACCTTC | CASSGTGLYVGYTF
NA | NA | TRBJ2-3 | TRBV3-1/TRBV3-2 | TGTGCCAGCAGCCCCCAAAGGGTACGGGGGGCTTTGACAGATACGCAGTATTTT | CASSPQRVRGALTDTQYF
NA | NA | TRBJ2-2 | TRBV16 | TGTGCCAGCAGCCATTCCATCGGGGAGCTGTTTTTT | CASSHSIGELFF
NA | NA | TRBJ2-7 | TRBV18 | TGTGCCAGCTCCCACGGTTCGAATTCACCCCCCTACGAGCAGTACTTC | CASSHGSNSPPYEQYF
once | NA | TRBJ1-3 | TRBV5-1 | TGCGCCAGCGCCGAAGGGGGACATGGAAACACCATATATTTT | CASAEGGHGNTIYF
NA | NA | TRBJ2-1 | TRBV28 | TGTGCCAGCAGTCCCTCTGGCGGGAAGGAGGTTTGGCAGTTCTTC | CASSPSGGKEVWQFF
NA | TRBD1 | TRBJ1-6 | TRBV27 | TGTGCCAGCAGTTTATTGCGTCAGGGGGGTTCACCCCTCCACTTT | CASSLLRQGGSPLHF
NA | NA | TRBJ1-2 | TRBV2 | TGTGCCAGCAGTGCTAGGATAGACGCTGGCTACACCTTC | CASSARIDAGYTF
NA | TRBD2 | TRBJ2-1 | TRBV5-1 | TGCGCCAGCAGCTTGGAAGCGGGGAGTGGGTATGAGCAGTTCTTC | CASSLEAGSGYEQFF
NA | TRBD2 | TRBJ2-1 | TRBV7-9 | TGTGCCAGCAGCTTAAGCGGGAGTTACAATGAGCAGTTCTTC | CASSLSGSYNEQFF
NA | TRBD2 | TRBJ2-1 | TRBV3-1/TRBV3-2 | TGTGCCAGCAGCCAAGATTCCGGGAGGCCTTCCTACAATGAGCAGTTCTTC | CASSQDSGRPSYNEQFF
NA | TRBD2 | TRBJ2-1 | TRBV4-2 | TGTGCCAGCAGCCAGAAACTAGCGGGAGCGGCCTACAATGAGCAGTTCTTC | CASSQKLAGAAYNEQFF
NA | NA | TRBJ1-2 | TRBV28 | TGTGCCAGCAGTCCCGAGGGGAGGGGCTACACCTTC | CASSPEGRGYTF
NA | NA | TRBJ2-7 | TRBV11-3 | TGTGCCAGCAGCGATCGGAGATGGCCCTACGAGCAGTACTTC | CASSDRRWPYEQYF
NA | NA | TRBJ2-7 | TRBV10-3 | TGTGCCATCACCCAGGACAGTCCTTTAAGCTACGAGCAGTACTTC | CAITQDSPLSYEQYF
NA | NA | TRBJ2-7 | TRBV3-1/TRBV3-2 | TGTGCCAGCAGCCAAGAATATAAATACGAGCAGTACTTC | CASSQEYKYEQYF